This T cell receptor beta chain derives from a study of shared clonotypes between healthy human individuals. Whole-study findings and limits: Clonotype sharing across a few donors was observed for approximately 5% of naive CD4 clonotypes.

The table came from immunoSEQ multiplex PCR; TCRdb's copy has only in-frame clones and leaves some out. The sample lists over a million clones; 75% to 80% were seen once. The CDR3 length is 14 residues. V was trimmed by 5 bases and J by 4 bases, leaving 15 bases between them. The germline V gene encodes CDR1 MNHEY and CDR2 SVGAGI. In this sample, this clone turned up once. Its cognate antigen is unknown. This clonotype was obtained from a man younger than 35 in good health. Some clones in this sample may be carry-over from other donors' samples. This chain uses TRBV6-5 with TRBJ2-7; the D gene is possibly TRBD1 (5 bases). Sample: memory CD4+ T cells from PBMCs. Subset here: CD45RA-negative fraction. The CDR3 here is CASSPQPGAYEQYF. In DNA form, the CDR3 reads TGTGCCAGCAGTCCGCAACCTGGGGCATACGAGCAGTACTTC.